The 9 T cell receptor beta chains presented below share a single source sample, sequenced in a study of cytomegalovirus exposure and HLA in healthy donors. 13 Jbeta primers and 60 Vbeta primers were used for the PCR. TCRdb keeps only in-frame clones here, not all; method: immunoSEQ multiplex PCR. Of fewer than 150,000 clones in the sample, around 77% were seen once. Material: PBMCs. The receptors shown here come from a man aged 25 to 45 in good health and CMV-seronegative.

The chain uses TRBV7-9 and TRBJ2-2; 11 bases line up with TRBD1. Trimming removed 3 bases from V and 6 bases from J; junction bases left unmatched: 3. The CDR3 loop spans 15 amino acids. Looked up from germline, CDR1 is SEHNR and CDR2 is FQNEAQ (reference sequence). The CDR3 DNA follows: TGTGCCAGCAGCTTCGGACAGGGGGCGCCCGGGGAGCTGTTTTTT. This encodes CASSFGQGAPGELFF.

This clone showed up just a few times. The gene calls are TRBV7-9 and TRBJ1-1; the D gene is possibly TRBD1 (5 bases). The CDR3 totals 15 residues. Germline CDR1 is SEHNR and CDR2 is FQNEAQ (reference sequence). V was pared by 0 bases and J by 7 bases, with 15 bases between. The CDR3 sequence is CASSLAGTGENEAFF. CDR3 DNA sequence: TGTGCCAGCAGCTTAGCCGGGACGGGGGAGAATGAAGCTTTCTTT.

The DNA for the CDR3 is TGCGCCAGCAGCAAAGGACTAGCGGGACAAGAGACCCAGTACTTC. It is translated as CASSKGLAGQETQYF. The chain combines TRBV4-1 with TRBJ2-5, with 12 bases aligning to TRBD2. CDR1 is MGHRA and CDR2 is YSYEKL in the germline V gene. The CDR3 has 15 amino acids. Trimming removed 5 bases from V and 2 bases from J; junction bases left unmatched: 3.

This clone is a singleton in its sample. The chain employs TRBV6-5 and TRBJ1-3; weak D call: TRBD1 (5 bases). Germline lookup yields CDR1 MNHEY and CDR2 SVGAGI. CDR3 length: 15 amino acids. Trimming removed 2 bases from V and 1 base from J, with 9 bases in between. The chain's CDR3 is CASSYAGGSGNTIYF. The CDR3 nucleotides read TGTGCCAGCAGTTACGCGGGGGGATCTGGAAACACCATATATTTT.

The CDR3 loop is CASSPWISGNEKLFF. In DNA form, the CDR3 reads TGTGCCAGCAGCCCCTGGATCAGCGGTAATGAAAAACTGTTTTTT. The gene calls are TRBV7-9 and TRBJ1-4; unclear D gene. V was cut by 5 bases and J by 4 bases, with 14 bases left in between. Germline values: CDR1 SEHNR, CDR2 FQNEAQ (reference sequence). The CDR3 contains 15 residues.

The gene calls are TRBV25-1 and TRBJ1-5; possible D gene TRBD1, 6 bases. The CDR3 runs to 13 residues. Per germline, CDR1 MGHDK and CDR2 SYGVNS. With 5 bases removed from V and 11 bases from J, the gap between germline ends came to 16 bases. CDR3 nucleotide sequence: TGTGCCAGCAGTAAAACAGGGACCACGGCCCAGCATTTT. This codes for CASSKTGTTAQHF.

Here the CDR3 reads CASSQNSEVLGEKLFF. Written as DNA, the CDR3 is TGTGCCAGCAGTCAAAATTCGGAGGTGTTAGGTGAAAAACTGTTTTTT. The chain recombines TRBV28 with TRBJ1-4; no reliable D call. The CDR3 spans 16 residues. Trimming left V 5 bases short and J 7 bases short, with 20 bases between. CDR1 is MDHEN, CDR2 SYDVKM, per germline.

The V call is TRBV28, the J call TRBJ2-7, with TRBD2 matching 8 bases. The length of the CDR3 is 18 residues. V was clipped by 6 bases and J by 2 bases; unmatched bases: 18. Germline V gives CDR1 MDHEN, CDR2 SYDVKM. The CDR3 DNA sequence: TGTGCCAGCAGCCAAGAGGGTCGGCGGGAGGTCGGGGCCTACGAGCAGTACTTC. Translation: CASSQEGRREVGAYEQYF.

This chain links TRBV9 with TRBJ1-1; D may be TRBD1 (6 bases). V was clipped by 3 bases and J by 0 bases, with 15 bases between them. The CDR3 has 16 residues. Germline V gene sequence: CDR1 SGDLS, CDR2 YYNGEE. The CDR3 DNA sequence: TGTGCCAGCAGCGAATCACTGGGACATTTGAACACTGAAGCTTTCTTT. It is translated as CASSESLGHLNTEAFF.